This is a list of T cell receptor beta chains from one sample in a study of OX40 agonist ivuxolimab in advanced cancers. Some clones are missing from TCRdb's copy, which holds only in-frame ones; the method was immunoSEQ multiplex PCR. Here the sample spans around 94,000 clones, roughly 90% being singletons. The input for sequencing was CD4+ or CD8+ T cells sorted from blood, taken in a trial of the OX40 agonist ivuxolimab. The receptors come from an adult with an advanced solid tumor such as melanoma, head and neck, liver or kidney cancer. Each CDR3 is given with its conserved first and last residue. The D gene is left open where the match is weak. Rows may omit the clone size; those that give it use once, few, many or a size class.

clone_size,j_call,d_call,v_call,cdr3_nt,cdr3_aa
.,TRBJ2-7,.,TRBV7-6,TGTGCCAGCAGCTTTCGCCCCCGGGACATCTCCGAGCAGTACTTC,CASSFRPRDISEQYF
.,TRBJ2-7,TRBD1,TRBV27,TGTGCCAGCAGCCGTATCCGGGACAGGGACTACGAGCAGTACTTC,CASSRIRDRDYEQYF
.,TRBJ2-7,.,TRBV10-3,TGTGCCATCGCCCCGGCAGGTGCACACTACGAGCAGTACTTC,CAIAPAGAHYEQYF
.,TRBJ2-7,.,TRBV5-1,TGCGCCAGCAGCTTGGGACAGGACTACGAGCAGTACTTC,CASSLGQDYEQYF
.,TRBJ1-2,.,TRBV27,TGTGCCAGCAGTTTATCAGGGGCCCTCTTCTATGGCTACACCTTC,CASSLSGALFYGYTF
.,TRBJ2-1,.,TRBV12-2,TGTGCAAGACCCTTCAAGGGACTAGCGGTGTACAATGAGCAGTTCTTC,CARPFKGLAVYNEQFF
.,TRBJ2-7,.,TRBV5-1,TGCGCCAGCAGCACGGGTTACGAGCAGTACTTC,CASSTGYEQYF
.,TRBJ2-3,TRBD1,TRBV5-6,TGTGCCAGCAGCCTCGGGACAGACACAGATACGCAGTATTTT,CASSLGTDTDTQYF
few,TRBJ1-1,.,TRBV5-1,TGCGCCAGTGTCGTTGGTACTGAAGCTTTCTTT,CASVVGTEAFF
.,TRBJ1-2,TRBD1,TRBV19,TGTGCCAGTACCGCAACCGGGACAGGGAGCAATGGCTACACCTTC,CASTATGTGSNGYTF
.,TRBJ1-2,.,TRBV28,TGTGCCAGCAGTTTATACGGAGACCCTGCAGAAGGCTACACCTTC,CASSLYGDPAEGYTF
.,TRBJ2-7,TRBD2,TRBV4-1,TGCGCCAGCAGCCAAGAGGTAGCGGGGGGGATTTACGAGCAGTACTTC,CASSQEVAGGIYEQYF
.,TRBJ1-3,TRBD1,TRBV6-5,TGTGCCAGCAGTGCCGGACAGGCCCCTGGAAACACCATATATTTT,CASSAGQAPGNTIYF
.,TRBJ2-7,TRBD1,TRBV5-1,TGCGCCAGCAGCATACAGGGACAGGGCAACGAGCAGTACTTC,CASSIQGQGNEQYF
.,TRBJ2-7,.,TRBV13,TGTGCCAGCAGCTCGACCCTCAGGGACGAGCAGTACTTC,CASSSTLRDEQYF
.,TRBJ1-2,.,TRBV30,TGTGCCTGGAGTGTACTAGGCAGGGGTTGGGGCTACACCTTC,CAWSVLGRGWGYTF
.,TRBJ1-4,.,TRBV29-1,TGCAGCGTTGTGTGGCGTGAAAAACTGTTTTTT,CSVVWREKLFF
.,TRBJ2-7,TRBD2,TRBV28,TGTGCCAGCAGTTTTGCGGGGGGATCCTACGAGCAGTACTTC,CASSFAGGSYEQYF
.,TRBJ1-5,TRBD1,TRBV6-1,TGTGCCAGCAGTGAAGCACGACAGGGCTACAATCAGCCCCAGCATTTT,CASSEARQGYNQPQHF
.,TRBJ2-7,.,TRBV6-5,TGTGCCAGCAGTTACGGGGCGGGTCCCCACGAGCAGTACTTC,CASSYGAGPHEQYF
.,TRBJ1-1,TRBD1,TRBV19,TGTGCCAGTGGGCCACTGGACAGGGAGAAGGTAAACACTGAAGCTTTCTTT,CASGPLDREKVNTEAFF
.,TRBJ2-7,.,TRBV27,TGTGCCAGCGGGTACGAGCAGTACTTC,CASGYEQYF
.,TRBJ2-7,.,TRBV2,TGTGCCATCCTTGGAGATGGGGCTTACGAGCAGTACTTC,CAILGDGAYEQYF
.,TRBJ2-1,.,TRBV9,TGTGCCAGCAGCCTCAACCATCTTAAGGGCGGGATCTATGAGCAGTTCTTC,CASSLNHLKGGIYEQFF
.,TRBJ2-7,.,TRBV4-1,TGCGCCAGCAGCCAAGGGGCGACTCGGGGCTACGAGCAGTACTTC,CASSQGATRGYEQYF
once,TRBJ2-3,TRBD2,TRBV7-9,TGTGCCAGCAGCTCTAGCGGAGGTAGCACAGATACGCAGTATTTT,CASSSSGGSTDTQYF
.,TRBJ2-7,TRBD1,TRBV2,TGTGCCAGCAGCTGGACAGGGGGCAACCACGAGCAGTACTTC,CASSWTGGNHEQYF
.,TRBJ2-7,TRBD1,TRBV15,TGTGCCACCAGCGCCCGGGACAGGTCTTTTCGCGAGCAGTACTTC,CATSARDRSFREQYF
few,TRBJ1-2,TRBD1,TRBV6-5,TGTGCCAGGAACGGGGACAGGGATAATGGCTACACCTTC,CARNGDRDNGYTF
.,TRBJ2-7,.,TRBV29-1,TGCAGCGTTGAGGGAGTTCAGGGGCGCGACTCCTACGAGCAGTACTTC,CSVEGVQGRDSYEQYF
.,TRBJ1-5,.,TRBV5-6,TGTGCCAGCAGCCCGGGGCCCGGAGCGGGACACCGGCATTTT,CASSPGPGAGHRHF
.,TRBJ2-5,.,TRBV7-2,TGTGCCAGCAGCGAGATGGTAGGGGAGACCCAGTACTTC,CASSEMVGETQYF
once,TRBJ2-5,.,TRBV19,TGTGCCAGTAGTAGCCTGGGGGAGACCCAGTACTTC,CASSSLGETQYF
.,TRBJ2-7,TRBD2,TRBV18,TGTGCCAGCTCACCAGAGGAGCGGGGTAATGCCTACGAGCAGTACTTC,CASSPEERGNAYEQYF
.,TRBJ2-6,TRBD2,TRBV27,TGTGCCAGCAGTTCTCGGGGATTAGCGGGGTACTCTGGGGCCAACGTCCTGACTTTC,CASSSRGLAGYSGANVLTF
.,TRBJ1-1,.,TRBV27,TGTGCCAGCAGACCCAGAGGGGGGGCGGGGAACACTGAAGCTTTCTTT,CASRPRGGAGNTEAFF
.,TRBJ2-1,TRBD2,TRBV28,TGTGCCAGCAGTCGACGCGGGGGGCCCTACAATGAGCAGTTCTTC,CASSRRGGPYNEQFF
.,TRBJ2-1,TRBD2,TRBV7-7,TGTGCCAGCAGCCTAGCGGGGGATTTAAACAATGAGCAGTTCTTC,CASSLAGDLNNEQFF
.,TRBJ2-7,TRBD1,TRBV5-1,TGCGCCAGCAGCTTAACCGGGACAGGGGGTTACGAGCAGTACTTC,CASSLTGTGGYEQYF
.,TRBJ2-5,.,TRBV6-1,TGTGCCAGCGGCCCGACTAGGGGGGAGACCCAGTACTTC,CASGPTRGETQYF
.,TRBJ1-2,.,TRBV27,TGTGCCAGCAGTTTAAGTCCGTTAGTTGTGGGCTACACCTTC,CASSLSPLVVGYTF
.,TRBJ1-5,.,TRBV19,TGTGCCACCTCACCGACTAGCAATCAGCCCCAGCATTTT,CATSPTSNQPQHF